This is a list of T cell receptor beta chains from one sample in a study of blood T cell repertoires in COVID-19. This table comes from immunoSEQ multiplex PCR, and its TCRdb copy is limited to in-frame clones, with some not included. The sample has 250,000 to 300,000 clones; about 88% are singletons. Sequenced: peripheral blood. Receptor source: a woman aged 55-70 years with acute or convalescent COVID-19. Both conserved end residues are part of each CDR3. Fields, in order: J gene, D gene, V gene, CDR3 length, clone size, CDR3 DNA, CDR3 protein. D genes are given only for firm matches. Only part of the rows carry a size: once, few, many, or a class if the clone is expanded.

TRBJ2-7,-,TRBV2,12,once,TGTGCCAGCAGTGAATACTTATACGAGCAGTACTTC,CASSEYLYEQYF
TRBJ1-4,TRBD1,TRBV6-1,15,-,TGTGCCAGCAGTGAATACAGGGGAACTAATGAAAAACTGTTTTTT,CASSEYRGTNEKLFF
TRBJ2-7,-,TRBV7-2,16,-,TGTGCCAGCAGCTTAGAAATCCGAGGCCTTACCTACGAGCAGTACTTC,CASSLEIRGLTYEQYF
TRBJ2-1,TRBD1,TRBV2,15,-,TGTGCCAGCAGTCGGACAGGGGGCCTGGGCAATGAGCAGTTCTTC,CASSRTGGLGNEQFF
TRBJ2-7,-,TRBV6-5,13,-,TGTGCCAGCAGTTACTCGACTGGAGGGGAGCAGTACTTC,CASSYSTGGEQYF
TRBJ2-1,TRBD2,TRBV7-2,15,-,TGTGCCAGCAGCTCCACTAGCGGGCAGTACAATGAGCAGTTCTTC,CASSSTSGQYNEQFF
TRBJ2-7,TRBD1,TRBV27,15,-,TGTGCCAGTTCTATTCTAGGACAGGGCCCTTACGAGCAGTACTTC,CASSILGQGPYEQYF
TRBJ1-4,-,TRBV9,16,-,TGTGCCAGCAGCGTAGGTGATCGGGGGGCAAGTGAAAAACTGTTTTTT,CASSVGDRGASEKLFF
TRBJ2-1,TRBD2,TRBV11-2,19,once,TGTGCCAGCAGCCGACCGGGACTAGCGGCCCAGAGCTCCTACAATGAGCAGTTCTTC,CASSRPGLAAQSSYNEQFF
TRBJ2-3,TRBD2,TRBV10-2,17,-,TGCGCCAGCCTTAGAGAGATAGCGGGGACTAGCACAGATACGCAGTATTTT,CASLREIAGTSTDTQYF
TRBJ1-5,TRBD1,TRBV7-2,14,-,TGTGCCAGCAGTCCCGACAGGGGGGAGCAGCCCCAGCATTTT,CASSPDRGEQPQHF
TRBJ2-7,TRBD2,TRBV7-9,18,-,TGTGCCAGCATTCGTCATGGACTAGCGGGAGGAGAGGAGTACGAGCAGTACTTC,CASIRHGLAGGEEYEQYF
TRBJ1-5,-,TRBV18,16,-,TGTGCCAGCTCTCCCGTTGAGGCGTATAGCAATCAGCCCCAGCATTTT,CASSPVEAYSNQPQHF
TRBJ1-3,-,TRBV5-1,14,few,TGCGCCAGCAGCAACCGGGGGTATGGAAACACCATATATTTT,CASSNRGYGNTIYF
TRBJ2-1,TRBD2,TRBV11-2,14,-,TGTGCCAGCAGCCTGGGTTTGGGGGGGAATGAGCAGTTCTTC,CASSLGLGGNEQFF
TRBJ2-5,-,TRBV9,13,-,TGTGCCAGTAGGCCCTTGACTGTCGGGACCCAGTACTTC,CASRPLTVGTQYF
TRBJ2-7,-,TRBV4-1,14,once,TGCGCCAGCAGCCAATCTAGGAATTACTACGAGCAGTACTTC,CASSQSRNYYEQYF
TRBJ2-5,-,TRBV28,15,-,TGTGCCAGCAGCCGAGCCGACAGGAACCAAGAGACCCAGTACTTC,CASSRADRNQETQYF
TRBJ2-7,-,TRBV4-1,12,-,TGCGCCAGCAGCCGGGGGCCGAAAGAGCAGTACTTC,CASSRGPKEQYF
TRBJ1-5,TRBD1,TRBV3-1/TRBV3-2,19,-,TGTGCCAGCAGCCAAGTCCTGGACAGGAGATTCTATAGCAATCAGCCCCAGCATTTT,CASSQVLDRRFYSNQPQHF
TRBJ1-2,TRBD1,TRBV24-1,14,-,TGTGCCACCAGTGAGGCCGACAGGGGCTATGGCTACACCTTC,CATSEADRGYGYTF
TRBJ1-5,TRBD1,TRBV5-4,12,many,TGTGCCAGCAGCTGGGACAGGGAACCCCAGCATTTT,CASSWDREPQHF
TRBJ1-1,-,TRBV28,14,-,TGTGCCAGCAGTACCACCGACAGGAACACTGAAGCTTTCTTT,CASSTTDRNTEAFF
TRBJ2-3,-,TRBV24-1,20,-,TGTGCCACCAGTGTTTCGACCGGGAGCCCTCAATATACTAGCACAGATACGCAGTATTTT,CATSVSTGSPQYTSTDTQYF
TRBJ1-6,-,TRBV28,14,-,TGTGCCAGCAGTCTCGCTAGGGGGATTGCACCCCTCCACTTT,CASSLARGIAPLHF
TRBJ1-5,-,TRBV15,15,-,TGTGCCACCAGCAGAGGGCCAGGAGGAGATCAGCCCCAGCATTTT,CATSRGPGGDQPQHF
TRBJ1-1,TRBD1,TRBV5-4,14,-,TGTGCCAGCACCGAAAGACAGGGGAACACTGAAGCTTTCTTT,CASTERQGNTEAFF
TRBJ2-7,-,TRBV7-2,15,-,TGTGCCAGCAGCTTAGCGGCCCTCGGGGGTGGCGAGCAGTACTTC,CASSLAALGGGEQYF
TRBJ1-1,-,TRBV3-1/TRBV3-2,13,-,TGTGCCAGCAGCCAAGCCGGAGGGTCTGAAGCTTTCTTT,CASSQAGGSEAFF
TRBJ1-1,-,TRBV5-1,14,-,TGCGCCAGCAGCTTGGCAGGAGGGAACACTGAAGCTTTCTTT,CASSLAGGNTEAFF
TRBJ1-1,TRBD1,TRBV2,14,once,TGTGCCAGCAGAGGGGACAGGGTAAACACTGAAGCTTTCTTT,CASRGDRVNTEAFF
TRBJ1-6,-,TRBV28,16,-,TGTGCCAGCACCCCGATGCGGGGGGCGAATAATTCACCCCTCCACTTT,CASTPMRGANNSPLHF
TRBJ1-5,-,TRBV27,14,once,TGTGCCAGCAGTTCGGCAGGGCCGTATCAGCCCCAGCATTTT,CASSSAGPYQPQHF
TRBJ2-5,-,TRBV18,16,once,TGTGCCAGCTCACCCCAGACAGACACTATACAAGAGACCCAGTACTTC,CASSPQTDTIQETQYF
TRBJ1-4,TRBD1,TRBV2,14,-,TGTGCCAGCAGTGTGGGGACAGCTAATGGAAAACTGTTTTTT,CASSVGTANGKLFF
TRBJ2-2,TRBD1,TRBV18,16,once,TGTGCCAGCTCACCGTTACCGGGACAGGGGGCCGGGGAGCTGTTTTTT,CASSPLPGQGAGELFF
TRBJ2-7,TRBD1,TRBV7-9,15,-,TGTGCCAGCAGCCCAGGGACAGGGGGCTTCCACGAGCAGTACTTC,CASSPGTGGFHEQYF
TRBJ1-2,TRBD1,TRBV18,16,once,TGTGCCAGCTCCCAATCGCCGGGACAGGGGGTCTATGGCTACACCTTC,CASSQSPGQGVYGYTF
TRBJ2-6,-,TRBV7-9,18,-,TGTGCCAGCAGCCTCCCAGGGGCCCCCAGGAGTGGGGCCAACGTCCTGACTTTC,CASSLPGAPRSGANVLTF
TRBJ1-1,-,TRBV12-3/TRBV12-4,11,-,TGTGCCAGCAGTTTAGGGGGCGCGGCTTTCTTT,CASSLGGAAFF
TRBJ1-6,-,TRBV15,19,-,TGTGCCACCAGCAGAGAGGTCGACTTCCGGACGGGATATAATTCACCCCTCCACTTT,CATSREVDFRTGYNSPLHF
TRBJ1-1,-,TRBV6-5,14,-,TGTGCCAGCAGTCGAACAGGGATCGACACTGAAGCTTTCTTT,CASSRTGIDTEAFF
TRBJ2-7,TRBD1,TRBV5-1,14,-,TGCGCCAGCAGCCAGGGACAGGGATTCTACGAGCAGTACTTC,CASSQGQGFYEQYF
TRBJ2-1,-,TRBV10-3,14,-,TGTGCCATCAGTGAGTCAGGCCAGGGGAATGAGCAGTTCTTC,CAISESGQGNEQFF